This TCR beta chain was identified during a study of T-cell memory formation after mild COVID-19. CDR1 and CDR2 from the germline V gene are SGHTA and FQGTGA. The CDR3 sequence is 17 residues long. V lost 2 bases to trimming and J lost 5 bases; unmatched junction nucleotides: 9. Only a few counts were recorded for this clonotype. TCRdb reprocessed the 5' RACE reads with MiXCR, giving one entry per CDR3 protein. The top ten clones hold roughly 5% of a sample with 100,000 to 150,000 distinct CDR3 sequences, about a sixth of them seen once. Specimen: PBMCs or a T cell subset sorted from them (not recorded which). This TCR derives from a man between 18 and 29 years old who had mild COVID-19 (a few samples of this study predate the infection). Cell type and time point are not known. V usage is TRBV7-3 and J usage is TRBJ2-1; 10 nucleotides match TRBD2. The CDR3 DNA reads as TGTGCCAGCAGCTTATCTAGCGGGGGCCCTCAAAACAATGAGCAGTTCTTC. This encodes CASSLSSGGPQNNEQFF.